One sample yielded the 22 T cell receptor beta chains listed below, sequenced in a study of blood T cells in healthy people across ages. The use of a sample-barcoded 5' primer and a J-beta primer mix characterized a second PCR of about 7 to 12 cycles. TCRdb recomputed calls from the 5' RACE reads with MiXCR, one row per CDR3 protein. The sample has 850,000 to 1,100,000 distinct CDR3 sequences, more than 30% seen once. The sequenced sample was blood. The source is a young man in good health.

To note about this clonotype: A much larger clone lies one base from this, so it may be a read error. The rearrangement uses TRBV4-3 and TRBJ2-3; a weak D match, TRBD2 (5 bases). The CDR3 sequence is 15 residues long. Germline V gene lookup returns CDR1 LGHNA and CDR2 YSLEER. The CDR3 loop is CVSSQEAGLTDTQYF. As DNA, the CDR3 is TGCGTCAGCAGCCAAGAGGCCGGACTCACAGATACGCAGTATTTT.

Comment on this clonotype: The junction and the germline gene differ at one end; a read error may be behind it. The chain is built from TRBV4-3 and TRBJ1-1; no reliable D call. The CDR3 totals 13 residues. CDR1 LGHNA and CDR2 YSLEER come from the germline V gene. This chain's CDR3 is CTSSRTGGTEAFF. The DNA of the CDR3 is TGCACCAGCAGCCGAACGGGTGGGACTGAAGCTTTCTTT.

This clonotype was observed a few times. The chain is built from TRBV20-1 and TRBJ1-4; D call uncertain. The V end lost 1 base, the J end lost 7 bases, and 10 bases lay between the germline ends. Per germline, CDR1 DFQATT and CDR2 SNEGSKA (reference sequence). This CDR3 contains 13 residues. CDR3 amino acids: CSARGRVGEKLFF. The CDR3 bases are TGCAGTGCTAGAGGGCGGGTGGGTGAAAAACTGTTTTTT.

The J gene is TRBJ2-1, the V gene TRBV2; 8 nucleotides line up with TRBD2. The CDR3 length is 15 residues. Germline V gives CDR1 SNHLY, CDR2 FYNNEI. Trimming removed 2 bases from V and 6 bases from J; junction bases left unmatched: 6. The chain's CDR3 is CASSELGLAGNEQFF. CDR3 nucleotides: TGTGCCAGCAGTGAACTTGGTCTAGCGGGCAATGAGCAGTTCTTC.

This rearrangement joins TRBV20-1 to TRBJ1-1; no definite D call. The V gene's germline CDR1 is DFQATT and CDR2 SNEGSKA (reference sequence). Deletions cut 1 base from V and 4 bases from J, with 10 bases between. The CDR3 is made up of 13 amino acids. The CDR3 spells CSARGFRATEAFF. As DNA, the CDR3 is TGCAGTGCTAGAGGTTTTAGGGCCACTGAAGCTTTCTTT.

DNA of the CDR3: TGCAGTGCTAGTCTTAGCGGGGGGGGCAGAGAGACCCAGTACTTC. Its protein is CSASLSGGGRETQYF. The chain combines TRBV20-1 with TRBJ2-7, with 11 nucleotides matching TRBD2. The last part of the DNA fits TRBJ2-5 better; the J call may be wrong. This CDR3 region has 15 residues. In germline, CDR1 is DFQATT, CDR2 SNEGSKA (reference sequence).

The rearrangement links TRBV2 to TRBJ2-5; maybe TRBD1 (5 bases). The germline V and J ends were trimmed by 1 base and 2 bases, with 5 bases remaining between them. This CDR3 is 13 amino acids long. Per the germline V gene, CDR1 is SNHLY and CDR2 is FYNNEI. The DNA for the CDR3 is TGTGCCAGCAGTGAAGGGACACAAGAGACCCAGTACTTC. Its protein is CASSEGTQETQYF. Full variable domain (outside the CDR3, taken from reference TRBV2 and TRBJ2-5): EPEVTQTPSHQVTQMGQEVILRCVPISNHLYFYWYRQILGQKVEFLVSFYNNEISEKSEIFDDQFSVERPDGSNFTLKIRSTKLEDSAMYFCASSEGTQETQYFGPGTRLLVL.

This clonotype was found many times. The chain employs TRBV5-1 and TRBJ1-2; D remains ambiguous. The CDR3 covers 13 residues. Germline V CDR1 and CDR2: SGHRS, YFSETQ. V lost 0 bases to trimming and J lost 0 bases, with 3 bases between them. The CDR3 DNA is TGCGCCAGCAGCTTGGCCGCTAACTATGGCTACACCTTC. Translating gives CASSLAANYGYTF.

This chain connects TRBV12-3 or TRBV12-4 to TRBJ1-2; a weak D match, TRBD1 (5 bases). V was shortened by 5 bases and J by 8 bases, with 15 bases between the two germline ends. The CDR3 spans 13 residues. In DNA form, the CDR3 reads TGTGCCAGCAGTCCACAGGATACTTACGGCTACACCTTC. Its translation: CASSPQDTYGYTF.

The sample holds a few counts of this clonotype. The rearrangement uses TRBV7-2 and TRBJ2-6; D unresolved. CDR1 SGHTA and CDR2 FQGNSA come from the germline V gene. V dropped 0 bases and J dropped 12 bases, with 9 bases sitting between them. The CDR3 loop spans 13 amino acids. The CDR3 DNA is TGTGCCAGCAGCTTAGCGGGGATGATCGTCCTGACTTTC. It codes for CASSLAGMIVLTF.

J is TRBJ2-3 and V is TRBV18, with D uncertain. The CDR3 consists of 15 residues. CDR1 and CDR2 from the germline V gene are KGHSH and LQKENI. The ends were cut back, 0 bases at V and 0 bases at J, with 7 bases in the middle. CDR3: CASSPPIGSTDTQYF. In nucleotides, the CDR3 is TGTGCCAGCTCACCACCGATCGGAAGCACAGATACGCAGTATTTT.

The chain employs TRBV6-2 or TRBV6-3 and TRBJ2-1, with TRBD2 as a possible D gene (6 bases). Germline CDR1 is MNHEY and CDR2 is SVGEGT. Trimming pared 3 bases from V and 4 bases from J, leaving 10 bases between. This CDR3 is built from 14 residues. The CDR3 sequence is CASSYAGRYNEQFF. The CDR3 DNA follows: TGTGCCAGCAGTTATGCGGGGAGATACAATGAGCAGTTCTTC.

The sample holds many counts of this clonotype. The chain couples TRBV21-1 to TRBJ1-5; TRBD1 is the table's D call, not checked against the DNA. TRBV21-1 counts as a pseudogene. The CDR3 runs 17 residues. The CDR3 DNA sequence: TGTGCCAGCAGCAAAGATCGTCGGGGACAGCCAAATCAGCCCCAGCATTTT. This sequence encodes CASSKDRRGQPNQPQHF.

In its sample, this clonotype was seen a few times. The gene calls are TRBV2 and TRBJ1-5; D possibly corresponds to TRBD1 (5 bases). This CDR3 has 16 residues. Germline V lookup: CDR1 SNHLY, CDR2 FYNNEI. Trimming pared 4 bases from V and 1 base from J, leaving 14 bases between. The CDR3 loop is CASSGRGVKSNQPQHF. The CDR3, as DNA: TGTGCCAGCAGTGGACGGGGGGTCAAGAGCAATCAGCCCCAGCATTTT.

This chain joins TRBV2 and TRBJ2-1; 7 nucleotides agree with TRBD2. This CDR3 is 15 amino acids long. CDR1 and CDR2 from the germline V gene are SNHLY and FYNNEI. J lost 6 bases, V lost 5 bases, and 10 bases had no gene match. CDR3 region: CASSYQGRDSNEQFF. CDR3 DNA sequence: TGTGCCAGCAGTTATCAAGGGAGGGATTCCAATGAGCAGTTCTTC. Using reference TRBV2 and TRBJ2-1 for the parts outside the CDR3, the full variable domain is EPEVTQTPSHQVTQMGQEVILRCVPISNHLYFYWYRQILGQKVEFLVSFYNNEISEKSEIFDDQFSVERPDGSNFTLKIRSTKLEDSAMYFCASSYQGRDSNEQFFGPGTRLTVL.

This clonotype was seen a few times. The gene calls are TRBV29-1 and TRBJ1-4; D perhaps matches TRBD1 (6 bases). The CDR3 spans 11 residues. Deletions cut 6 bases from V and 8 bases from J, with 10 bases between. CDR1 and CDR2 (germline): SQVTM, ANQGSEA. CDR3 sequence reads: CSVTQGEKLFF. DNA for the CDR3: TGCAGCGTGACCCAGGGGGAAAAACTGTTTTTT.

The chain links TRBV5-1 to TRBJ2-1; D gene unclear. Germline V gene data show CDR1 as SGHRS and CDR2 as YFSETQ. This CDR3 has 16 amino acids. Trimming stripped 0 bases from V and 0 bases from J, with 10 bases between. This chain's CDR3 is CASSLGSDPSYNEQFF. The CDR3 DNA reads TGCGCCAGCAGCTTGGGCTCCGACCCCTCCTACAATGAGCAGTTCTTC.

This clonotype was counted between two and nine times. The V call is TRBV29-1, the J call TRBJ1-1; TRBD1 matches at 7 bases. V dropped 3 bases and J dropped 11; count of bases not matched to a gene: 6. The CDR3 totals 11 residues. Per the germline V gene, CDR1 is SQVTM and CDR2 is ANQGSEA. The CDR3 region has the DNA TGCAGCGTTGAGACAGGGATATGGGCTTTCTTT. Its translation: CSVETGIWAFF.

The V gene is TRBV5-1, the J gene TRBJ2-7, with TRBD2 matching 7 bases. CDR1 and CDR2 from the germline V gene are SGHRS and YFSETQ. V was pared by 1 base and J by 7 bases, with 8 bases of the junction left unmatched. The length of the CDR3 is 14 residues. CDR3 DNA: TGCGCCAGCAGCTTGTGGGCGGGGGTGGATGAGCAGTACTTC. This sequence encodes CASSLWAGVDEQYF.

The chain employs TRBV29-1 and TRBJ1-2, with 8 bases matching TRBD1. Germline CDR1 SQVTM, CDR2 ANQGSEA. This CDR3 is built from 11 residues. V gave up 6 bases and J gave up 8 bases; unmatched junction bases: 5. The CDR3 nucleotides are TGCAGCGTCCAGGGGGCAATGGGCTACACCTTC. It translates to CSVQGAMGYTF. Full variable domain (rest looked up from reference TRBV29-1 and TRBJ1-2): SAVISQKPSRDICQRGTSLTIQCQVDSQVTMMFWYRQQPGQSLTLIATANQGSEATYESGFVIDKFPISRPNLTFSTLTVSNMSPEDSSIYLCSVQGAMGYTFGSGTRLTVV.

This clonotype was seen a handful of times. The rearrangement uses TRBV21-1 and TRBJ2-2; the DNA was not used to check the table's D call, TRBD1. TRBV21-1 is deemed a pseudogene. This CDR3 comprises 16 residues. CDR3 protein: CASSKAGQGETGELFF. In nucleotides, the CDR3 is TGTGCCAGCAGCAAAGCTGGACAGGGGGAAACCGGGGAGCTGTTTTTT.

The rearrangement uses TRBV20-1 and TRBJ1-5; no firm D call. The CDR3 length is 12 residues. Trimming left V 4 bases short and J 9 bases short, with 13 bases between. In germline, CDR1 is DFQATT, CDR2 SNEGSKA (reference sequence). Written as DNA, the CDR3 is TGCAGTGCTACCGAGCTTTTAAGGCCCCAGCATTTT. Protein: CSATELLRPQHF.